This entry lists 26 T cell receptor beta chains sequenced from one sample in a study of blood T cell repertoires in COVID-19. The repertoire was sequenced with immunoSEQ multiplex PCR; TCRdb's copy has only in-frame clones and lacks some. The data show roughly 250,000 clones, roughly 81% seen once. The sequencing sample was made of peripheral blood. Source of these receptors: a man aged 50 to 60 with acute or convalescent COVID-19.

The DNA of the CDR3 is TGTGCCAGCAGCTCTAGAGTCGGGACTAGCGGGACAGATACGCAGTATTTT. This sequence encodes CASSSRVGTSGTDTQYF. The chain carries TRBV7-6 and TRBJ2-3, with TRBD2 matching 12 bases. The V and J ends lost 4 bases and 3 bases, in that order; junction bases with no gene match: 8. The V gene's germline CDR1 is SGHVS and CDR2 FNYEAQ. The CDR3 is made up of 17 amino acids. Looking up the rest from reference TRBV7-6 and TRBJ2-3 gives the full variable domain: GAGVSQSPRYKVTKRGQDVALRCDPISGHVSLYWYRQALGQGPEFLTYFNYEAQQDKSGLPNDRFSAERPEGSISTLTIQRTEQRDSAMYRCASSSRVGTSGTDTQYFGPGTRLTVL.

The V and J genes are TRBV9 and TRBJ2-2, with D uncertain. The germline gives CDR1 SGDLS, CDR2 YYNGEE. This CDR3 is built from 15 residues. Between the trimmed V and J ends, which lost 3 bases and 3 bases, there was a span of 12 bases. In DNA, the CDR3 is TGTGCCAGCAGCGACACAAACATCGACACCGGGGAGCTGTTTTTT. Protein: CASSDTNIDTGELFF. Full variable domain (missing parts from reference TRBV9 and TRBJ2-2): DSGVTQTPKHLITATGQRVTLRCSPRSGDLSVYWYQQSLDQGLQFLIQYYNGEERAKGNILERFSAQQFPDLHSELNLSSLELGDSALYFCASSDTNIDTGELFFGEGSRLTVL.

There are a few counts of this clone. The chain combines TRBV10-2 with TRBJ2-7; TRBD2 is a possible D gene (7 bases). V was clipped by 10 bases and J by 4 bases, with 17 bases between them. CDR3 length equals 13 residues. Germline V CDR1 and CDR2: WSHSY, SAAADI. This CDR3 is CATGGGGEYEQYF. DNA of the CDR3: TGCGCCACTGGAGGGGGGGGCGAATACGAGCAGTACTTC.

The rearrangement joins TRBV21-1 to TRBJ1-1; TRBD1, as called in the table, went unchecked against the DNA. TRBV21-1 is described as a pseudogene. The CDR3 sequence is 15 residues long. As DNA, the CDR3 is TGTGCCAGCAGCAAAGAAACAGGACAGAACACTGAAGCTTTCTTT. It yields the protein CASSKETGQNTEAFF.

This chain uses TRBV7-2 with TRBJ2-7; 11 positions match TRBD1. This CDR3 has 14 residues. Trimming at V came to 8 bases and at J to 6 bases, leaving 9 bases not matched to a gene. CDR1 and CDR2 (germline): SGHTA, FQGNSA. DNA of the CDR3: TGTGCCAGCGGAAGGACAGGGGGCGGTGGCGAGCAGTACTTC. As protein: CASGRTGGGGEQYF.

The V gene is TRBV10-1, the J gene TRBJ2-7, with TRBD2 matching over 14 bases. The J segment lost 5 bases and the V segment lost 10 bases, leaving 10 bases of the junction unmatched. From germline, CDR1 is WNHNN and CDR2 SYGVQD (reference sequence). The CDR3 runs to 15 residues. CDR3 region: CATNPGTSGRDEQYF. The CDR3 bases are TGCGCCACCAATCCCGGGACTAGCGGGAGAGACGAGCAGTACTTC.

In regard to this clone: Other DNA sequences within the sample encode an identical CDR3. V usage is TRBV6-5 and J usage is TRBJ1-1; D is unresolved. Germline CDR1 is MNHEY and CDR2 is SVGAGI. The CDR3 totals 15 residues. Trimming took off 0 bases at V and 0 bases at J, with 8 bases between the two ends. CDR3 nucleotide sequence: TGTGCCAGCAGTTACTCTTTGGCGGTGAACACTGAAGCTTTCTTT. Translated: CASSYSLAVNTEAFF.

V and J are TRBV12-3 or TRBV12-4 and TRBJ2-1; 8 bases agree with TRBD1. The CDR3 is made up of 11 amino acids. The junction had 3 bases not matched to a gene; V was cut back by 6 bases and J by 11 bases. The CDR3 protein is CASRTGEKQFF. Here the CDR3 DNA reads TGTGCCAGCAGGACAGGGGAGAAGCAGTTCTTC.

The CDR3 DNA reads TGTGCCAGTAGTCTTGCCTGGAGCCTTTATAGCAATCAGCCCCAGCATTTT. Protein product: CASSLAWSLYSNQPQHF. The chain uses TRBV28 and TRBJ1-5; D is ambiguous. The V end was cut by 9 bases, the J end by 0 bases, with 21 bases between. The CDR3 spans 17 residues. Germline values: CDR1 MDHEN, CDR2 SYDVKM.

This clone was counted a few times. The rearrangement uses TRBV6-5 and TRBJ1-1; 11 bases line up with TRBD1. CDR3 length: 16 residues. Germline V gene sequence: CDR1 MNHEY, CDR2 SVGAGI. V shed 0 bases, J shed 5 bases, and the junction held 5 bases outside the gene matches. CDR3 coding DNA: TGTGCCAGCAGTTACTCGGGGGACAGGGGGAGGACTGAAGCTTTCTTT. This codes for CASSYSGDRGRTEAFF.

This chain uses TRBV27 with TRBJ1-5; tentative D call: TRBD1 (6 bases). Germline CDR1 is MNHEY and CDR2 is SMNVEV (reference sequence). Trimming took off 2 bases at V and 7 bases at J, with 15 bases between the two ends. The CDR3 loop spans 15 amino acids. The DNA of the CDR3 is TGTGCCAGCAGTTTAACGACAGGCACGCGGCAGCCCCAGCATTTT. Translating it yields CASSLTTGTRQPQHF.

Here the CDR3 reads CASSLSSGRIDEQYF. CDR3 DNA: TGTGCCAGCAGCTTAAGTAGCGGGAGGATAGACGAGCAGTACTTC. The chain couples TRBV7-3 to TRBJ2-7; 10 nucleotides match TRBD2. This CDR3 is built from 15 residues. Trimming at V came to 1 base and at J to 5 bases, leaving 5 bases not matched to a gene. The germline gives CDR1 SGHTA, CDR2 FQGTGA.

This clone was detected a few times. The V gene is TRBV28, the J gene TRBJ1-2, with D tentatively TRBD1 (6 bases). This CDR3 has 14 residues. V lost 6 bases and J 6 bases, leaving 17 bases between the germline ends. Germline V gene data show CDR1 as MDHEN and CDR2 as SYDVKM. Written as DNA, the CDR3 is TGTGCCAGCAGCAGCCCAAACAGGGTTCATGGCTACACCTTC. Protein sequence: CASSSPNRVHGYTF.

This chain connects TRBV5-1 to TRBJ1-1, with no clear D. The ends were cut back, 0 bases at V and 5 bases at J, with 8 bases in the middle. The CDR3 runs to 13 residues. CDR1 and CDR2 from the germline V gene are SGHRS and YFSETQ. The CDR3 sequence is CASSLVAVTEAFF. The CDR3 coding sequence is TGCGCCAGCAGCTTGGTGGCAGTGACTGAAGCTTTCTTT.

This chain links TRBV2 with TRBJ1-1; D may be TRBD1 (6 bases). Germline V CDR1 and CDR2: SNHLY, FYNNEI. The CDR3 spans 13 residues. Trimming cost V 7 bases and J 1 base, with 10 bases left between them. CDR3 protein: CASTRTANTEAFF. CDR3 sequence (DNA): TGTGCCAGCACTAGGACAGCGAACACTGAAGCTTTCTTT. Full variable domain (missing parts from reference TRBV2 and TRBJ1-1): EPEVTQTPSHQVTQMGQEVILRCVPISNHLYFYWYRQILGQKVEFLVSFYNNEISEKSEIFDDQFSVERPDGSNFTLKIRSTKLEDSAMYFCASTRTANTEAFFGQGTRLTVV.

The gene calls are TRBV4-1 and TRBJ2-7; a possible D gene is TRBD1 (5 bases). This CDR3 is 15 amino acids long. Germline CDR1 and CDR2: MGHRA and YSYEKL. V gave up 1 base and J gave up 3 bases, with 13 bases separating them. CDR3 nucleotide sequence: TGCGCCAGCAGCCAAGTGGGCCAGGGTGACTACGAGCAGTACTTC. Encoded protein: CASSQVGQGDYEQYF.

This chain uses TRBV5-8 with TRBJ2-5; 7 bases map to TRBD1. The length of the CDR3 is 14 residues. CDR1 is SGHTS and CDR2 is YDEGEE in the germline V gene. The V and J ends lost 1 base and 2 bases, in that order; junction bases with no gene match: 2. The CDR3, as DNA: TGTGCCAGCAGCTTGATGGGACAGCAAGAGACCCAGTACTTC. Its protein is CASSLMGQQETQYF.

This chain's CDR3 is CASSPWTGRNNYGYTF. CDR3 coding DNA: TGTGCCAGTAGTCCATGGACAGGGCGGAATAACTATGGCTACACCTTC. V and J are TRBV19 and TRBJ1-2, with TRBD1 identical over 8 bases. V dropped 5 bases and J dropped 1; count of bases not matched to a gene: 9. Germline CDR1 LNHDA, CDR2 SQIVND (reference sequence). The CDR3 is 16 amino acids.

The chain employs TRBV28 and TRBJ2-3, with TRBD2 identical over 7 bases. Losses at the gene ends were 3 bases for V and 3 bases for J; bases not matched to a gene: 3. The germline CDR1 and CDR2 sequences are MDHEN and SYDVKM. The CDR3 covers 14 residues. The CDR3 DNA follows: TGTGCCAGCAGTTTCAGCGGGGTGACAGATACGCAGTATTTT. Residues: CASSFSGVTDTQYF.

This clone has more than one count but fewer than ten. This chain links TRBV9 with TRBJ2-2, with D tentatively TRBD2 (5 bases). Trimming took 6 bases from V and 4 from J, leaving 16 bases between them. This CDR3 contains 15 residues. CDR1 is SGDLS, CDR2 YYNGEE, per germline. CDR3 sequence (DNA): TGTGCCAGCAACGAACGAGCGGACCCCACCGGGGAGCTGTTTTTT. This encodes CASNERADPTGELFF.

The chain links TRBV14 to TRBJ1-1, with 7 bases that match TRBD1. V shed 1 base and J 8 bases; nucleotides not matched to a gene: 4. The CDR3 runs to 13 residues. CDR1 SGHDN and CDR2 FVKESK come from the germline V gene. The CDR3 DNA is TGTGCCAGCAGCCAAGTGAGACAGGGAGAAGCTTTCTTT. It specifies CASSQVRQGEAFF. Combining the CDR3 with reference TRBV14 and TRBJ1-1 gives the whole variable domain EAGVTQFPSHSVIEKGQTVTLRCDPISGHDNLYWYRRVMGKEIKFLLHFVKESKQDESGMPNNRFLAERTGGTYSTLKVQPAELEDSGVYFCASSQVRQGEAFFGQGTRLTVV.

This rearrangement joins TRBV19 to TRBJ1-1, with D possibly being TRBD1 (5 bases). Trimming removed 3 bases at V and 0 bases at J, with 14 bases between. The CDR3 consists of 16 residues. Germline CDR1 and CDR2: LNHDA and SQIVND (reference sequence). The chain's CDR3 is CASSIFWTLMNTEAFF. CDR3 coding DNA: TGTGCCAGTAGTATTTTCTGGACACTCATGAACACTGAAGCTTTCTTT.

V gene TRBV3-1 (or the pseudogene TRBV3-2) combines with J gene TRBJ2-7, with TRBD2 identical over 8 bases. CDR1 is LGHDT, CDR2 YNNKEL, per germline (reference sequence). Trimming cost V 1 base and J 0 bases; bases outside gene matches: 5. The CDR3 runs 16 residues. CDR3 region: CASSQVSGASSYEQYF. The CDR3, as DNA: TGTGCCAGCAGCCAAGTTAGCGGGGCGAGCTCCTACGAGCAGTACTTC.

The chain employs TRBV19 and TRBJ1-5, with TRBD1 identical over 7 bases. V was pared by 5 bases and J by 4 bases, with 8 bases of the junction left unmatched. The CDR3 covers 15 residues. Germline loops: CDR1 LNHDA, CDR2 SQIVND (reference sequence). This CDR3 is CASSFRTGQNQPQHF. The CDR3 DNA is TGTGCCAGTAGTTTCCGGACAGGCCAAAATCAGCCCCAGCATTTT.

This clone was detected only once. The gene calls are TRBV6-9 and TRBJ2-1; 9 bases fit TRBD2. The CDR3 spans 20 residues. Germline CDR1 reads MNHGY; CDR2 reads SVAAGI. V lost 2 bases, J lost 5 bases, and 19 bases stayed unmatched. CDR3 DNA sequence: TGTGCCAGCAGTTATAGAATAGCGGGAGAAGGGTGTTGTCCCAACAATGAGCAGTTCTTC. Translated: CASSYRIAGEGCCPNNEQFF.

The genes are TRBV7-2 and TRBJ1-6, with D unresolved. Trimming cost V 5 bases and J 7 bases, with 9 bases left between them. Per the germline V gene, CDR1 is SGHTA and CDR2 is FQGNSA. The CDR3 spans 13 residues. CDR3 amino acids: CASSREGNSPLHF. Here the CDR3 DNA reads TGTGCCAGCAGCCGGGAAGGGAATTCACCCCTCCACTTT.